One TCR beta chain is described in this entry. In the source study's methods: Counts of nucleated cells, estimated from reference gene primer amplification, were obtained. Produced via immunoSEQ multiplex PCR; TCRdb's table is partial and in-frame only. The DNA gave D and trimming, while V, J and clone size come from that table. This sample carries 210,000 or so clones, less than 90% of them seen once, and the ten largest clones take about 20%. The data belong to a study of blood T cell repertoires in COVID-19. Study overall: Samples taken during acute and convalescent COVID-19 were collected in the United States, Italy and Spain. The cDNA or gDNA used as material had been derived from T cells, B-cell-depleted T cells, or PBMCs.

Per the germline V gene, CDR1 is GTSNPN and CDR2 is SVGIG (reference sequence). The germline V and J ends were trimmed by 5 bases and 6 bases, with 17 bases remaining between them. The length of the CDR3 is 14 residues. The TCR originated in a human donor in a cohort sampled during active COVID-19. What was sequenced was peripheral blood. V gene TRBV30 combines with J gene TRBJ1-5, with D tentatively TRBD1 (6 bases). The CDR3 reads CAWQSSGAGQPQHF. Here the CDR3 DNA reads TGTGCCTGGCAATCATCAGGGGCCGGTCAGCCCCAGCATTTT.